These T cell receptor beta chains were read from a single sample in a study of blood T cell repertoires in COVID-19. TCRdb's copy holds only in-frame clones and misses some; the assay was immunoSEQ multiplex PCR. The sample carries some 300,000 clones, roughly 91% recorded once. Input material: PBMCs or T cells enriched from blood (not recorded which). These TCRs come from a woman aged 45-65 years who had been exposed to COVID-19. The CDR3 runs from the conserved cysteine through the conserved F or W. The D gene is left open where the match is weak. A clone size is listed for some rows: how often the clone was seen (once, few, many), or a class if it is expanded.

CDR3aa: CASSPVDRAQETQYF
CDR3nt: TGTGCCAGCAGCCCAGTGGACAGGGCCCAAGAGACCCAGTACTTC
j_gene: TRBJ2-5
v_gene: TRBV7-9
len: 15
d_gene: TRBD1
abundance: -

CDR3aa: CASSPVLYGSANYGYTF
CDR3nt: TGTGCCAGCAGCCCGGTTCTCTACGGGTCCGCTAACTATGGCTACACCTTC
j_gene: TRBJ1-2
v_gene: TRBV7-9
len: 17
d_gene: -
abundance: -

CDR3aa: CASSEFGGTGANVLTF
CDR3nt: TGTGCCAGCAGTGAATTCGGAGGGACCGGGGCCAACGTCCTGACTTTC
j_gene: TRBJ2-6
v_gene: TRBV25-1
len: 16
d_gene: -
abundance: once

CDR3aa: CASSAVLMNTEAFF
CDR3nt: TGTGCCAGCAGTGCGGTCCTAATGAACACTGAAGCTTTCTTT
j_gene: TRBJ1-1
v_gene: TRBV2
len: 14
d_gene: -
abundance: -

CDR3aa: CASSQAPGGYNEQFF
CDR3nt: TGCGCCAGCAGCCAAGCCCCCGGGGGTTACAATGAGCAGTTCTTC
j_gene: TRBJ2-1
v_gene: TRBV4-1
len: 15
d_gene: -
abundance: -

CDR3aa: CASSEAGPYSNQPQHF
CDR3nt: TGTGCCAGCAGTGAGGCAGGGCCTTATAGCAATCAGCCCCAGCATTTT
j_gene: TRBJ1-5
v_gene: TRBV6-4
len: 16
d_gene: -
abundance: -

CDR3aa: CASSRTLAGGKTSTDTQYF
CDR3nt: TGTGCCAGCAGCCGAACCCTAGCGGGGGGAAAAACTAGCACAGATACGCAGTATTTT
j_gene: TRBJ2-3
v_gene: TRBV6-6
len: 19
d_gene: TRBD2
abundance: -

CDR3aa: CASSFGLAGIEQYF
CDR3nt: TGTGCCAGCAGCTTCGGACTAGCGGGTATCGAGCAGTACTTC
j_gene: TRBJ2-7
v_gene: TRBV2
len: 14
d_gene: TRBD2
abundance: -

CDR3aa: CASSAGLETQYF
CDR3nt: TGTGCCAGCAGTGCGGGTTTGGAGACCCAGTACTTC
j_gene: TRBJ2-5
v_gene: TRBV28
len: 12
d_gene: -
abundance: -

CDR3aa: CASSAGPYGYTF
CDR3nt: TGTGCCAGCAGCGCGGGACCTTATGGCTACACCTTC
j_gene: TRBJ1-2
v_gene: TRBV7-9
len: 12
d_gene: -
abundance: -

CDR3aa: CASSLGTSRDTQYF
CDR3nt: TGTGCCAGCAGCCTGGGGACTAGTCGGGATACGCAGTATTTT
j_gene: TRBJ2-3
v_gene: TRBV3-1/TRBV3-2
len: 14
d_gene: TRBD2
abundance: few

CDR3aa: CASSFPTGSTNEKLFF
CDR3nt: TGTGCCAGCAGCTTCCCCACAGGGTCGACTAATGAAAAACTGTTTTTT
j_gene: TRBJ1-4
v_gene: TRBV7-9
len: 16
d_gene: -
abundance: -

CDR3aa: CASNDRGGHYGYTF
CDR3nt: TGTGCCAGCAACGACAGGGGAGGGCACTATGGCTACACCTTC
j_gene: TRBJ1-2
v_gene: TRBV7-2
len: 14
d_gene: TRBD1
abundance: few

CDR3aa: CASSTGHRGTEAFF
CDR3nt: TGCGCCAGCAGCACGGGACATAGGGGCACTGAAGCTTTCTTT
j_gene: TRBJ1-1
v_gene: TRBV5-1
len: 14
d_gene: -
abundance: once

CDR3aa: CASSLRQANYGYTF
CDR3nt: TGTGCCAGCAGTCTGAGACAGGCTAACTATGGCTACACCTTC
j_gene: TRBJ1-2
v_gene: TRBV28
len: 14
d_gene: -
abundance: -

CDR3aa: CASSPRGRSAGTQYF
CDR3nt: TGTGCCAGCAGCCCCCGCGGCAGGTCCGCGGGGACCCAGTACTTC
j_gene: TRBJ2-5
v_gene: TRBV11-2
len: 15
d_gene: -
abundance: -

CDR3aa: CSVEGSYGEGTEAFF
CDR3nt: TGCAGCGTTGAAGGGTCATACGGGGAAGGCACTGAAGCTTTCTTT
j_gene: TRBJ1-1
v_gene: TRBV29-1
len: 15
d_gene: -
abundance: -

CDR3aa: CASSLGDREGQPQHF
CDR3nt: TGTGCCAGCAGTTTAGGGGACAGGGAGGGGCAGCCCCAGCATTTT
j_gene: TRBJ1-5
v_gene: TRBV28
len: 15
d_gene: TRBD1
abundance: once

CDR3aa: CASSLASGVRETQYF
CDR3nt: TGTGCCAGCAGCTTGGCTAGCGGGGTACGAGAGACCCAGTACTTC
j_gene: TRBJ2-5
v_gene: TRBV11-1
len: 15
d_gene: TRBD2
abundance: -

CDR3aa: CASSQEPGQGTDEQFF
CDR3nt: TGTGCCAGCAGCCAAGAACCGGGACAGGGGACTGATGAGCAGTTCTTC
j_gene: TRBJ2-1
v_gene: TRBV14
len: 16
d_gene: TRBD1
abundance: -

CDR3aa: CASSKVSLRSSGNTIYF
CDR3nt: TGTGCCAGCAGCAAAGTGTCACTCCGAAGCTCTGGAAACACCATATATTTT
j_gene: TRBJ1-3
v_gene: TRBV21-1
len: 17
d_gene: -
abundance: few

CDR3aa: CAWSQDRNLNQPQHF
CDR3nt: TGTGCCTGGAGTCAGGACAGAAACTTAAATCAGCCCCAGCATTTT
j_gene: TRBJ1-5
v_gene: TRBV30
len: 15
d_gene: -
abundance: few